This T cell receptor beta chain comes out of a study of blood T cell repertoires in COVID-19. Looking at the study overall: T cells, B-cell-depleted T cells, or PBMCs provided the cDNA or gDNA that served as material.

The CDR3 loop spans 15 amino acids. The germline gives CDR1 MGHRA, CDR2 YSYEKL. The V gene end was trimmed by 1 base and the J gene end by 2 bases; junction bases not matched to a gene: 4. Only in-frame clones appear in the TCRdb table, and some are missing; sequencing was by immunoSEQ multiplex PCR. The sample consists of roughly 240,000 clones, about 80% of them appearing once. The chain uses TRBV4-1 and TRBJ1-1, with 7 bases fitting TRBD1. This receptor was identified in a woman in her thirties or forties who had been exposed to COVID-19. Sequencing used PBMCs or T cells enriched from blood (not recorded which). The CDR3: CASSQGGQLNTEAFF. The CDR3 DNA reads as TGCGCCAGCAGCCAAGGGGGACAGTTAAACACTGAAGCTTTCTTT.